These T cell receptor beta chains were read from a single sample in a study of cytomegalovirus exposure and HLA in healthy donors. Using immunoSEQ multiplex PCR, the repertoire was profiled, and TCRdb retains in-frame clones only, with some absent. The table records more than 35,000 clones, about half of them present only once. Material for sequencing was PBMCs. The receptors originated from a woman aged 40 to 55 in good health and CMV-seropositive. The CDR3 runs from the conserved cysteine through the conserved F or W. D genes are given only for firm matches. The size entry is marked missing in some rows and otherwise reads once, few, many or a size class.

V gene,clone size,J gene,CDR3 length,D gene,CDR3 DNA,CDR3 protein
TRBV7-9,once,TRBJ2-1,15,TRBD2,TGTGCCAGCAGCTTGCCAAGCGGGGGCTACAATGAGCAGTTCTTC,CASSLPSGGYNEQFF
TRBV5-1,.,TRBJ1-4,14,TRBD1,TGCGCCAGCAGCTTGGGGACAGGGGTTGAAAAACTGTTTTTT,CASSLGTGVEKLFF
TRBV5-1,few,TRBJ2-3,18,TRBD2,TGCGCCAGCAGCCAAAGGACTAGCGGGGGGGCCAGCACAGATACGCAGTATTTT,CASSQRTSGGASTDTQYF
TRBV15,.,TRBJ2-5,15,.,TGTGCCACCAGACTAGTTAGGGGGGGAAAAGAGACCCAGTACTTC,CATRLVRGGKETQYF
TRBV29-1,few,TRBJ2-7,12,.,TGCAGCGTTGGAGGAGGGACCTACGAGCAGTACTTC,CSVGGGTYEQYF
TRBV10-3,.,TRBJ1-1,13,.,TGTGCCATCAGTGAGAGGTCAGGGGCTGAAGCTTTCTTT,CAISERSGAEAFF
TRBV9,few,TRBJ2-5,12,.,TGTGCCAGCAGCGTAGCCGAGGAGACCCAGTACTTC,CASSVAEETQYF
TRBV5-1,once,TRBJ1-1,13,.,TGCGCCAGCAGCTCCGACTTGAACACTGAAGCTTTCTTT,CASSSDLNTEAFF
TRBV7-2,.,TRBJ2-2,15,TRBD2,TGTGCCAGCAGCTTTAGCGGGGGGTGGGTCGGGGAGCTGTTTTTT,CASSFSGGWVGELFF
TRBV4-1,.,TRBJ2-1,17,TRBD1,TGCGCCAGTCGGGGGACTTATGAGACAGGGGGTCCCAATGAGCAGTTCTTC,CASRGTYETGGPNEQFF
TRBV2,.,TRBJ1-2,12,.,TGTGCCAGTCTAGGGGAACCGGGCGGCTACACCTTC,CASLGEPGGYTF
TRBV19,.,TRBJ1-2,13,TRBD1,TGTGCCAGTAGTACCGACAGGGGGCAGGGCTACACCTTC,CASSTDRGQGYTF
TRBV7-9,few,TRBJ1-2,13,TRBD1,TGTGCCAGCAGGCACGACAGGGACTATGGCTACACCTTC,CASRHDRDYGYTF
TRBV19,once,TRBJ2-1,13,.,TGTGCCAGTAGTATAGCCTGGGGCGATGAGCAGTTCTTC,CASSIAWGDEQFF
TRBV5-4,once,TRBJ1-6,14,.,TGTGCCAGCAGCTTGGACAGCGGAACTTCACCCCTCCACTTT,CASSLDSGTSPLHF
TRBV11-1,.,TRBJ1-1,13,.,TGTGCCAGCAGAATGGGAGGGGGAGCTGAAGCTTTCTTT,CASRMGGGAEAFF
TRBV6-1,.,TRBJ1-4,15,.,TGTGCCAGCAGTGGAGTGGGAGGGGGGAATGAAAAACTGTTTTTT,CASSGVGGGNEKLFF
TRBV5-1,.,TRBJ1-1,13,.,TGCGCCAGCGGGGCAGGGCAGAGCACTGAAGCTTTCTTT,CASGAGQSTEAFF
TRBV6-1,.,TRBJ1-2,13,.,TGTGCCAGCAGGTCGGCGGAACTCTATGGCTACACCTTC,CASRSAELYGYTF
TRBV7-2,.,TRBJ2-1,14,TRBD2,TGTGCCAGCAGCTTCGTCGGGACTAGCGGGGGGGCGTTCTTC,CASSFVGTSGGAFF
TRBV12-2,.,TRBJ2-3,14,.,TGTGCAAGTCGCTTGCGGGGGGGCCCAGATACGCAGTATTTT,CASRLRGGPDTQYF
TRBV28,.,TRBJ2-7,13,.,TGTGCCAGCAGTACCAGTCGGGGGTACGAGCAGTACTTC,CASSTSRGYEQYF
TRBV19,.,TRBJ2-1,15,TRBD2,TGTGCCAGTAGTATAGCCCCGACTAGCCACAATGAGCAGTTCTTC,CASSIAPTSHNEQFF
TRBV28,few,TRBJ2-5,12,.,TGTGCCAGCAGTCAGGGACAAGAGACCCAGTACTTC,CASSQGQETQYF
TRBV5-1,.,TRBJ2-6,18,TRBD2,TGCGCCAGCAGCTCCCGAGCGGGGGGGAGCTCTGGGGCCAACGTCCTGACTTTC,CASSSRAGGSSGANVLTF
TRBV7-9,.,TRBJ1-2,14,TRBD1,TGTGCCAGCTCACTAACAGGGGGCAGGGGTGGCTACACCTTC,CASSLTGGRGGYTF
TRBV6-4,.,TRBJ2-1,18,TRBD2,TGTGCCAGCAGTGACTCGAGTCACTCGGCGGGGGGATACAATGAGCAGTTCTTC,CASSDSSHSAGGYNEQFF
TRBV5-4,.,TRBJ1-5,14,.,TGTGCCAGCAGCGCCCAGGGGACCAATCAGCCCCAGCATTTT,CASSAQGTNQPQHF
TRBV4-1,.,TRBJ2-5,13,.,TGCGCCAGCAGTCGGACTGGCCAAGAGACCCAGTACTTC,CASSRTGQETQYF
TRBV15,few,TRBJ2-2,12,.,TGTGCCACCAGCAGAGATCGGGTTGAGCTGTTTTTT,CATSRDRVELFF
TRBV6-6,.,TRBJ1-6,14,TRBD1,TGTGCCAGCAGTCCGGGACAGGGTAACTCACCCCTCCACTTT,CASSPGQGNSPLHF
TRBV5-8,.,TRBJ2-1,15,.,TGTGCCAGCAGCTTGGAAGGGTCTAGCATAGATGAGCAGTTCTTC,CASSLEGSSIDEQFF
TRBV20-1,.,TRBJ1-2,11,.,TGCAGTCCACAGGCCCTCTATGGCTACACCTTC,CSPQALYGYTF
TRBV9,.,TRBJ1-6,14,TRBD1,TGTGCCAGCAGCGCCGGGACAGGCAATTCACCCCTCCACTTT,CASSAGTGNSPLHF
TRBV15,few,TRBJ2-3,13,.,TGTGCCACCAGCAGATACCAGGGAGATACGCAGTATTTT,CATSRYQGDTQYF
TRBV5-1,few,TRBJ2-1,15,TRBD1,TGCGCCAGCAGCCCGGAGGGGACAGGCTACAATGAGCAGTTCTTC,CASSPEGTGYNEQFF
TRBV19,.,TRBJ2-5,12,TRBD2,TGTGCCAGCCGACTAGCGGGAGAGACCCAGTACTTC,CASRLAGETQYF
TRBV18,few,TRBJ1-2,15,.,TGTGCCAGCTCACCGAAGGGGGTAGCTAACTATGGCTACACCTTC,CASSPKGVANYGYTF
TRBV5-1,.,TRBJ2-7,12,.,TGCGCCAGCAGCATTAGCGACTACGAGCAGTACTTC,CASSISDYEQYF
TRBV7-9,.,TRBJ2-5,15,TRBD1,TGTGCCAGCAGCTCCCGACAGGGACAACAAGAGACCCAGTACTTC,CASSSRQGQQETQYF
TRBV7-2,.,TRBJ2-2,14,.,TGTGCCAGCAGCCCGACAGCGAACACCGGGGAGCTGTTTTTT,CASSPTANTGELFF
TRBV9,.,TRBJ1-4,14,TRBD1,TGTGCCAGCAGCGAGGGACAGATTAACGAAAAACTGTTTTTT,CASSEGQINEKLFF
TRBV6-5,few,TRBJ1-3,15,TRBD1,TGTGCCAGCAGTTTGGGGACAGTCTCTGGAAACACCATATATTTT,CASSLGTVSGNTIYF
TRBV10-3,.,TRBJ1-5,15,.,TGTGCCATCAGCCTGGGGGGGGATAGCAATCAGCCCCAGCATTTT,CAISLGGDSNQPQHF
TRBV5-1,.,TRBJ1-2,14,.,TGCGCCAGCAGCTTGACAGGAGATAACTATGGCTACACCTTC,CASSLTGDNYGYTF
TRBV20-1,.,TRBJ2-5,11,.,TGCAGTGCCGCCTCGCGGGAGACCCAGTACTTC,CSAASRETQYF
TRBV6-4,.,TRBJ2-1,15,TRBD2,TGTGCCAGCAGTGAGGATGGGGGGGGATCGCGTGGGCAGTTCTTC,CASSEDGGGSRGQFF
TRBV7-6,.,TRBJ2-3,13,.,TGTGCCAGCAGCCGGGGGACCACAGATACGCAGTATTTT,CASSRGTTDTQYF